This T cell receptor beta chain was sequenced in a study of blood T cell repertoires in COVID-19 (dated by TCRdb to the early 2020s). At the level of the whole study: The collaborator samples originated in the United States, Italy and Spain and spanned the acute and convalescent phases of COVID-19. The material from the prospective study consisted of cDNA or gDNA derived from T cells, B-cell-depleted T cells, or PBMCs. The dataset comprised deeply sampled blood TCRbeta repertoires from subjects exposed to, actively infected with, or recovered from COVID-19. The repertoires were made available in a free public database intended to serve as a resource for research on the immune response to SARS-CoV-2. Samples were obtained from the ongoing ImmuneRACE study (first 160 participants) and from about 1,300 subjects provided by 6 global collaborators. Nearly every sample came with metadata listing a de-identified subject ID, COVID-19 status, age in years and sex. HLA class I and class II types, where available, came from metadata supplied by the sample provider rather than from assay-based typing. The investigation overall reported the following: The amount of clinical and demographic metadata varied by source and participant and was provided uncurated.

Spanning cysteine to phenylalanine, the CDR3 consists of 20 amino acids. Kept here is only the CDR3 DNA, which spans 60 bases and is read in frame from base 1. Unmatched junction bases come to 17, with V trimmed by 0 bases and J by 4 bases. CDR1 and CDR2 are read off the germline V gene as SGHRS and YFSETQ. The immunoSEQ Assay, a bias-controlled multiplex PCR, was used to amplify TCRbeta CDR3 regions from genomic DNA. The original methods were these. Nucleated cell counts per sample were estimated from amplification of reference gene primers within the assay. To quantify the absolute abundance of each unique TCRbeta CDR3 rearrangement, sequence reads were collapsed and filtered. For each sample, productive Simpson clonality was calculated as the square root of Simpson's diversity index over productive rearrangements. TCRdb mirrors the immuneACCESS table, restricted to in-frame sequences. Some clones are absent from its copies; in checked studies, under half trace to an unresolved V gene, and the reason for the others is unknown. The V and J calls and clone size were taken over from that table, and D and trimming were inferred from the DNA. This sample lists under 75,000 clones; roughly 84% were detected once. 5.5% to 7% of the sample is taken by the ten largest.

On this clone: Its binding antigen is unknown. Base qualities were left out, and no much larger clone turns up one base away.

Each collaborating institution followed its own protocols to collect whole blood in K2EDTA tubes. Collaborator samples were shipped for TCRbeta analysis as frozen whole blood, isolated PBMCs, or DNA extracted from either sample type. The chain uses TRBV5-1 and TRBJ1-2, with 11 central nucleotides matching TRBD1. This receptor was identified in a woman in her 70s with acute or convalescent COVID-19. Source material: peripheral blood. CDR3 loop: CASSLAGGQGAVKKGYGYTF. The sequenced DNA is TGCGCCAGCAGCTTGGCGGGTGGACAGGGGGCAGTAAAGAAGGGCTATGGCTACACCTTC. When the CDR3 is completed using the reference TRBV5-1 and TRBJ1-2 genes on either side, the full variable domain is KAGVTQTPRYLIKTRGQQVTLSCSPISGHRSVSWYQQTPGQGLQFLFEYFSETQRNKGNFPGRFSGRQFSNSRSEMNVSTLELGDSALYLCASSLAGGQGAVKKGYGYTFGSGTRLTVV.